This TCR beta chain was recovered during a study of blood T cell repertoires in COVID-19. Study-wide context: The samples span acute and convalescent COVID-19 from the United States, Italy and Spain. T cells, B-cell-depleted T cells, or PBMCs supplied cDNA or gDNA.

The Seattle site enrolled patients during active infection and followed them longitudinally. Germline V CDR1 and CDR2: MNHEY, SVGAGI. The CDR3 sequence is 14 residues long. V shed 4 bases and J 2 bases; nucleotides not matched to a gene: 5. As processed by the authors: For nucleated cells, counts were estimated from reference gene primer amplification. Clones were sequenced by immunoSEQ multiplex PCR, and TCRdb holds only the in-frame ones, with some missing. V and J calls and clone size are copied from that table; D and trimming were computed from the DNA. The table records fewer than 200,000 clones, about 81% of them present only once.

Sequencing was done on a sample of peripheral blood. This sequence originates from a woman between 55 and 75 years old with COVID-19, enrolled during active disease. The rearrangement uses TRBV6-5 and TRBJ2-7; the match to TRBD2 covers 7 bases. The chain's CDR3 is CASSSLAVPYEQYF. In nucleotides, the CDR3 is TGTGCCAGCAGTTCTCTAGCGGTACCCTACGAGCAGTACTTC.